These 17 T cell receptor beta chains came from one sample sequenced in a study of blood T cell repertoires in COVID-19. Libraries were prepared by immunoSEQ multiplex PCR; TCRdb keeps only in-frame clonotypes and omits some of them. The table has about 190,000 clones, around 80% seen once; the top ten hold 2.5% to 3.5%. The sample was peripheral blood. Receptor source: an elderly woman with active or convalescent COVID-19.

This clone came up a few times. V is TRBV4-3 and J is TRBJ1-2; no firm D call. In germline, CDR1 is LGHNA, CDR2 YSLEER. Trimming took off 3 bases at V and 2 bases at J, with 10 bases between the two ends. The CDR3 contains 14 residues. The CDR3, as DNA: TGCGCCAGCAGCCACGAAACGGGGAACTATGGCTACACCTTC. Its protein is CASSHETGNYGYTF.

CDR3 sequence (DNA): TGTGCCACCAGCAGAGGTCCTCGAGGAAGGGGGCGGAAGGACACTGAAGCTTTCTTT. Translated, it gives CATSRGPRGRGRKDTEAFF. The chain employs TRBV15 and TRBJ1-1, with 7 bases matching TRBD1. The CDR3 extends over 19 amino acids. CDR1 LNHNV and CDR2 YYDKDF come from the germline V gene (reference sequence). J was trimmed by 3 bases and V by 1 base; bases with no gene match: 17.

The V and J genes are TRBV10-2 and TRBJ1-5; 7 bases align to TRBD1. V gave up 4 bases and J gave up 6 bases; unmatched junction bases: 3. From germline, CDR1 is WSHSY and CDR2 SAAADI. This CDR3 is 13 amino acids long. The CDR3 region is CASSGQGGQPQHF. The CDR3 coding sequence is TGCGCCAGCAGTGGGCAGGGGGGTCAGCCCCAGCATTTT.

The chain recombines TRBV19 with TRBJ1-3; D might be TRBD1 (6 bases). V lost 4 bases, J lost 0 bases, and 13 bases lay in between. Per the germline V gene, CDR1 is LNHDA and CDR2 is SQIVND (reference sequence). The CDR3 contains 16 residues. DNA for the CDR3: TGTGCCAGTAGTAAAGCGGGGGCCAGCTCTGGAAACACCATATATTTT. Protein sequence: CASSKAGASSGNTIYF. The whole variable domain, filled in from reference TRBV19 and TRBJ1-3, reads DGGITQSPKYLFRKEGQNVTLSCEQNLNHDAMYWYRQDPGQGLRLIYYSQIVNDFQKGDIAEGYSVSREKKESFPLTVTSAQKNPTAFYLCASSKAGASSGNTIYFGEGSWLTVV.

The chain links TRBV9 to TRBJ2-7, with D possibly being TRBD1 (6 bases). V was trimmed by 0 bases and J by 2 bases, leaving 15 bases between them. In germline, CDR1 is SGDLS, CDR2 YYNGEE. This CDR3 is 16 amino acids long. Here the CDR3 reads CASSVGDISEPYEQYF. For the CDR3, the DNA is TGTGCCAGCAGCGTAGGGGACATATCAGAGCCCTACGAGCAGTACTTC.

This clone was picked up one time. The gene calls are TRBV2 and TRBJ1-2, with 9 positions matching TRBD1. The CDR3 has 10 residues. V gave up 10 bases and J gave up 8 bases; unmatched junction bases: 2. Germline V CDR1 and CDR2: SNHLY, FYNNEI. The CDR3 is CAIGTGGYTF. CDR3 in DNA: TGTGCCATAGGGACAGGGGGCTACACCTTC.

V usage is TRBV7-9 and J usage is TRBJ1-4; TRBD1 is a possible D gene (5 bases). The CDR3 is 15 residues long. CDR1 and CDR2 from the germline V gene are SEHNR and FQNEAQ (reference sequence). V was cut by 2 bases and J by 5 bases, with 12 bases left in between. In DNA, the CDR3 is TGTGCCAGCAGCTTAAACGGGGGAGAAAATGAAAAACTGTTTTTT. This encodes CASSLNGGENEKLFF.

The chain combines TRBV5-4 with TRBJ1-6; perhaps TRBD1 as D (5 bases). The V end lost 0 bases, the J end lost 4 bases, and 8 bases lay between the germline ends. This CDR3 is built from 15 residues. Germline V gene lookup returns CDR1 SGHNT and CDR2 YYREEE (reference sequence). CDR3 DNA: TGTGCCAGCAGCTTGGAAGGGACTTATAATTCACCCCTCCACTTT. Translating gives CASSLEGTYNSPLHF.

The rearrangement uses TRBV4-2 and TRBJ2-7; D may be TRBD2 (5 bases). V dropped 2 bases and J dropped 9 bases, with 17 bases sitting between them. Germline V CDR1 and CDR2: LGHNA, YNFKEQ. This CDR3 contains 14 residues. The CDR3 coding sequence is TGTGCCAGCAGCCAATCGGCATCCTATCGGGGGCAGTACTTC. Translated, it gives CASSQSASYRGQYF.

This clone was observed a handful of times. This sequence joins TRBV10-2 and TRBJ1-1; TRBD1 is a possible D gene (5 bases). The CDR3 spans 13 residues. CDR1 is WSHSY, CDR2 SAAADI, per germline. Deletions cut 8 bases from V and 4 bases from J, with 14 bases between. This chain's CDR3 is CASGGGTGTEAFF. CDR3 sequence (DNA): TGCGCCAGCGGGGGGGGGACGGGCACTGAAGCTTTCTTT.

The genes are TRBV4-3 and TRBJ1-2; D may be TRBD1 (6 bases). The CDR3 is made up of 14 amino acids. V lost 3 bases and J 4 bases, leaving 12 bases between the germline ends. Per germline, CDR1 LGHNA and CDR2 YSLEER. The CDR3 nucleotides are TGCGCCAGCAGCCACGGAGACAGGAGCTATGGCTACACCTTC. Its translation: CASSHGDRSYGYTF.

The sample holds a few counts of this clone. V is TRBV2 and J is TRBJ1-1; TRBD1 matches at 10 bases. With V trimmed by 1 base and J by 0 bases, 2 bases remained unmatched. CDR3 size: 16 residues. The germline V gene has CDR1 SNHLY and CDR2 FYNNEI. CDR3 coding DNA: TGTGCCAGCAGTGAAGGAGGGACAGGGGTGAACACTGAAGCTTTCTTT. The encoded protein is CASSEGGTGVNTEAFF.

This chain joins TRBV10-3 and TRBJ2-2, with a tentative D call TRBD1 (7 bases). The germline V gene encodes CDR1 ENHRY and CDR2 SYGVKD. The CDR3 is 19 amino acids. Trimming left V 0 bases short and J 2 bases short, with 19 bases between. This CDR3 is CAISESSPWQGGNTGELFF. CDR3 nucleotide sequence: TGTGCCATCAGTGAGTCGAGTCCCTGGCAGGGGGGAAACACCGGGGAGCTGTTTTTT.

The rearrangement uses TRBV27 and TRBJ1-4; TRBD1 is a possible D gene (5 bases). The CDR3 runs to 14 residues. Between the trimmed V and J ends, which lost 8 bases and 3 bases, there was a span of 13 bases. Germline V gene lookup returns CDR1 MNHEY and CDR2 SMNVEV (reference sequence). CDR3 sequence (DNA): TGTGCCAGCCGCCCGGCAGGGTCTAATGAAAAACTGTTTTTT. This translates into CASRPAGSNEKLFF.

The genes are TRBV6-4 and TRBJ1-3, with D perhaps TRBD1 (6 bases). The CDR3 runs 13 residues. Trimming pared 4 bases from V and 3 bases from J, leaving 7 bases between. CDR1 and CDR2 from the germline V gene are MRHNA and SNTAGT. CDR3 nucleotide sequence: TGTGCCAGCAGTGCGGACAGTGGAAACACCATATATTTT. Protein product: CASSADSGNTIYF.

The CDR3 protein is CASSLGSRHPLHF. DNA of the CDR3: TGTGCCAGCAGCTTAGGCTCGAGACACCCATTACATTTT. The chain employs TRBV13 and TRBJ1-5; D unclear. CDR1 is PRHDT and CDR2 is FYEKMQ in the germline V gene (reference sequence). V dropped 0 bases and J dropped 16 bases, with 16 bases sitting between them. The CDR3 spans 13 residues.

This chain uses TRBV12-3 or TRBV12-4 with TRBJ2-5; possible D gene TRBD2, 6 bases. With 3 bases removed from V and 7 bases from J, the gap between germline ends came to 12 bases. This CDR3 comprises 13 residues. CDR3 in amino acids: CASSFGGYGTQYF. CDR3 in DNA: TGTGCCAGCAGTTTTGGAGGGTATGGGACCCAGTACTTC.